The 26 T cell receptor beta chains reported below all come from one sample, sequenced in a study of monozygotic twins with inflammatory bowel disease (dated by TCRdb to the late 2010s). Libraries were made using 5' RACE. Sequencing relied on an Illumina HiSeq 2500. TCRdb reprocessed the raw reads; every CDR3 protein sequence is a single record, and DNA is not supplied. This sample's table lists approximately 400,000 distinct CDR3 sequences. The ten largest account for 2% to 3% of the sample. Material for sequencing was blood. All receptors come from a human donor with ulcerative colitis or Crohn's disease, or a healthy co-twin of an affected twin (not recorded which).

The CDR3 sequence is CASSLPGAGNTIYF. The J gene is TRBJ1-3, the V gene TRBV5-4; there is no DNA to check the TCRdb D call of TRBD1. This CDR3 comprises 14 residues. CDR1 and CDR2 from the germline V gene are SGHNT and YYREEE (reference sequence).

The chain carries TRBV6-6 and TRBJ2-7; TCRdb's D call, TRBD1, is unchecked because there is no DNA. Germline lookup yields CDR1 MNHNY and CDR2 SVGAGI (reference sequence). This CDR3 has 12 residues. The CDR3 is CASSSRAYEQYF.

The chain carries TRBV3-1 and TRBJ2-1; TCRdb's D call, TRBD1, is unchecked because there is no DNA. There are 15 residues in the CDR3. Looked up from germline, CDR1 is LGHDT and CDR2 is YNNKEL (reference sequence). CDR3 in amino acids: CASSPRDRGRDEQFF.

The J gene is TRBJ2-7, the V gene TRBV20-1; TCRdb's D call, TRBD1, is unchecked because there is no DNA. Germline CDR1 is DFQATT and CDR2 is SNEGSKA (reference sequence). The CDR3 is 15 amino acids. CDR3 sequence: CSARDPGAYSYEQYF.

This chain connects TRBV7-2 to TRBJ1-5. This CDR3 contains 14 residues. The germline V gene encodes CDR1 SGHTA and CDR2 FQGNSA. The CDR3 here is CASSLPFYSKPQHF.

J is TRBJ2-3 and V is TRBV9. Per germline, CDR1 SGDLS and CDR2 YYNGEE. The CDR3 totals 12 residues. This CDR3 reads CASSVDADTQYF.

The chain employs TRBV10-2 and TRBJ2-3; TCRdb's D gene call, TRBD2, goes unchecked for lack of DNA. The CDR3 sequence is 14 residues long. The germline gives CDR1 WSHSY, CDR2 SAAADI. CDR3 in amino acids: CASIGLAGGDTQYF.

V gene TRBV28 combines with J gene TRBJ2-3; TCRdb indicates TRBD2, and absent DNA this call remains unverified. This CDR3 contains 16 residues. Germline values: CDR1 MDHEN, CDR2 SYDVKM. This CDR3 is CTSSLNPSGGYDTQYF.

The V gene is TRBV5-6, the J gene TRBJ1-1; TCRdb calls TRBD1, which cannot be checked without DNA. The germline V gene encodes CDR1 SGHDT and CDR2 YYEEEE. This CDR3 region has 14 residues. This CDR3 reads CASSLGAGGAEAFF.

The chain joins TRBV18 to TRBJ2-3; as DNA is missing, the TRBD1 call by TCRdb cannot be tested. The CDR3 runs 17 residues. The V gene's germline CDR1 is KGHSH and CDR2 LQKENI. CDR3 sequence: CASSLDRPGQVKDTQYF.

The chain uses TRBV7-2 and TRBJ2-4; the TCRdb D gene call, TRBD1, has no DNA to confirm it. Germline lookup yields CDR1 SGHTA and CDR2 FQGNSA. The CDR3 has 16 residues. CDR3 region: CASSMGGVSAKNIQYF.

This rearrangement joins TRBV10-3 to TRBJ2-1. The length of the CDR3 is 18 residues. CDR1 and CDR2 from the germline V gene are ENHRY and SYGVKD. CDR3 in amino acids: CAISEFDFAGGTYNEQFF.

The chain links TRBV18 to TRBJ2-5; the D call of TRBD1 rests on TCRdb alone, since no DNA is present to check it. The CDR3 has 14 residues. The germline CDR1 and CDR2 sequences are KGHSH and LQKENI. CDR3 residues: CASSPPPGQETQYF.

This sequence joins TRBV4-3 and TRBJ1-6. CDR3 length equals 15 residues. Per the germline V gene, CDR1 is LGHNA and CDR2 is YSLEER. The CDR3 here is CASSQDRRKGSPLHF.

V usage is TRBV12-3 or TRBV12-4 and J usage is TRBJ2-5. The CDR3 spans 15 residues. The CDR3 loop is CASSYLVMYQETQYF.

The rearrangement links TRBV29-1 to TRBJ2-5; the D call of TRBD2 rests on TCRdb alone, since no DNA is present to check it. The CDR3 is 14 residues long. Looked up from germline, CDR1 is SQVTM and CDR2 is ANQGSEA. This CDR3 is CSADSGGAFTREYF.

The chain joins TRBV18 to TRBJ2-2. Germline V gives CDR1 KGHSH, CDR2 LQKENI. This CDR3 comprises 15 residues. CDR3 in amino acids: CASSPRASDTGELFF.

The rearrangement uses TRBV19 and TRBJ2-3; without DNA, the TCRdb call of TRBD1 cannot be checked. This CDR3 has 14 residues. The germline gives CDR1 LNHDA, CDR2 SQIVND (reference sequence). This chain's CDR3 is CASSTGPFTDTQYF.

The rearrangement uses TRBV7-2 and TRBJ2-2; as DNA is missing, the TRBD2 call by TCRdb cannot be tested. This CDR3 contains 19 residues. CDR1 SGHTA and CDR2 FQGNSA come from the germline V gene. The CDR3 protein is CASSLATGLAGPNTGELFF. Supplemented by reference TRBV7-2 and TRBJ2-2, the full variable domain reads GAGVSQSPSNKVTEKGKDVELRCDPISGHTALYWYRQSLGQGLEFLIYFQGNSAPDKSGLPSDRFSAERTGGSVSTLTIQRTQQEDSAVYLCASSLATGLAGPNTGELFFGEGSRLTVL.

The chain couples TRBV10-3 to TRBJ2-7; TCRdb's D gene call, TRBD1, goes unchecked for lack of DNA. Looked up from germline, CDR1 is ENHRY and CDR2 is SYGVKD. This CDR3 spans 17 amino acids. Here the CDR3 reads CAISESRFGQGRYEQYF.

The chain uses TRBV19 and TRBJ2-7. Germline V lookup: CDR1 LNHDA, CDR2 SQIVND (reference sequence). The CDR3 has 14 amino acids. The CDR3 sequence: CASSIDQRPYEQYF.

This chain uses TRBV5-6 with TRBJ1-1; TCRdb proposes TRBD1, but this gene call is untestable without DNA. CDR3 length: 15 residues. The germline CDR1 and CDR2 sequences are SGHDT and YYEEEE. CDR3 sequence reads: CASSFTWGAHTEAFF.

The chain combines TRBV12-3 or TRBV12-4 with TRBJ1-5; TCRdb's D call of TRBD1 is untestable without DNA. CDR3 size: 13 residues. The CDR3 sequence: CASRRTGAQPQHF.

The genes are TRBV29-1 and TRBJ2-3; the TRBD1 assignment by TCRdb is unverifiable without DNA. The CDR3 length is 14 residues. Germline loops: CDR1 SQVTM, CDR2 ANQGSEA. CDR3 sequence reads: CSVGITGEADTQYF.

The genes are TRBV7-6 and TRBJ2-7; checking the TCRdb D call of TRBD1 is not possible without DNA. The CDR3 spans 14 residues. Germline CDR1 reads SGHVS; CDR2 reads FNYEAQ. The CDR3 here is CASSPIQGDYEQYF.

CDR3: CASSIDRETNYGYTF. This chain connects TRBV7-9 to TRBJ1-2; TCRdb's D call, TRBD1, is unchecked because there is no DNA. The CDR3 is made up of 15 amino acids. Germline assignment: CDR1 SEHNR and CDR2 FQNEAQ (reference sequence). The whole variable domain, remainder taken from reference TRBV7-9 and TRBJ1-2, is DTGVSQNPRHKITKRGQNVTFRCDPISEHNRLYWYRQTLGQGPEFLTYFQNEAQLEKSRLLSDRFSAERPKGSFSTLEIQRTEQGDSAMYLCASSIDRETNYGYTFGSGTRLTVV.